This TCR beta chain appears in the sequencing data of a study of blood T cell repertoires in COVID-19. Study-wide background: COVID-19 samples, acute and convalescent, were from the United States, Italy and Spain. Nucleic acid was either cDNA or gDNA, and it came from T cells, B-cell-depleted T cells, or PBMCs.

Assignment of participants to cohorts was predicated upon participant-reported clinical history. In the original analysis: Using reference gene primer amplification, nucleated cell counts were estimated. Sequencing used immunoSEQ multiplex PCR; TCRdb keeps in-frame clones, though not all of them. The V and J calls and clone size come from that table; D and trimming were worked out from the DNA. The table includes more than 200,000 clones, roughly 87% detected once. This CDR3 is built from 15 residues. Trimming at V came to 3 bases and at J to 10 bases, leaving 7 bases not matched to a gene. The germline gives CDR1 MDHEN, CDR2 SYDVKM.

The sequenced sample was PBMCs or T cells enriched from blood (not recorded which). The chain has TRBV28 and TRBJ1-6; 9 bases line up with TRBD1. The clonotype comes from a woman between 25 and 40 years old with acute COVID-19. The CDR3 reads CASSFTGQGVSPLHF. The CDR3 DNA sequence: TGTGCCAGCAGTTTCACGGGACAGGGTGTATCACCCCTCCACTTT.